This T cell receptor (beta chain) was documented in a study of Ad26.COV2.S vaccination and SARS-CoV-2 variants. Background on the study: Once or twice, 56 days apart, Ad26.COV2.S was delivered intramuscularly. Study observations and caveats: It was reported that spike-specific CD8+ and CD4+ T cell responses were substantially broad after vaccination. Analyses of TCR breadth and depth may have underestimated total T cell responses.

Treatment described: 15 to 20 received Ad26.COV2.S at low or high dose, single or two shots; 5 received placebo; per-sample allocation not given. The samples were gathered on day 63 after the first injection of vaccine or placebo. Adults aged 18-55 years in Boston included the donor. For this clone: The target antigen is unknown. Other DNA sequences within the sample encode an identical CDR3.

This CDR3 is built from 14 residues. From germline, CDR1 is SEHNR and CDR2 FQNEAQ (reference sequence). Trimming removed 1 base at V and 8 bases at J, with 11 bases between. Assay used: immunoSEQ multiplex PCR; TCRdb lists only in-frame clones, some missing. The sample lists roughly 400,000 clones, roughly 91% occurring once. The sequences come from peripheral blood, collected in a trial of Ad26.COV2.S vaccine versus placebo. This receptor was obtained from a person aged 18-60 years who received the Ad26.COV2.S COVID-19 vaccine or a placebo. The chain links TRBV7-9 to TRBJ1-4; D remains unclear. CDR3 nucleotide sequence: TGTGCCAGCAGCTTAGACCGCGCGGGAGAAAAACTGTTTTTT. Its protein product is CASSLDRAGEKLFF.